These T cell receptor beta chains were read from a single sample in a study of blood T cell repertoires in COVID-19. TCRdb keeps only in-frame clones here, not all; method: immunoSEQ multiplex PCR. The sample lists some 110,000 clones; roughly 79% were seen once. The specimen sequenced was peripheral blood. The receptors derive from a woman aged 65 to 85 with acute or convalescent COVID-19. Both conserved end residues are part of each CDR3. The order of the fields is D gene, clone size, J gene, V gene, CDR3 protein, CDR3 DNA. The D gene is left open where the match is weak. Rows give clone size only sometimes, using once, few, many, or a class for an expanded clone.

d_gene: TRBD2
abundance: -
j_gene: TRBJ2-1
v_gene: TRBV5-8
CDR3aa: CASSLGTSGNEQFF
CDR3nt: TGTGCCAGCAGCTTGGGGACTAGTGGCAATGAGCAGTTCTTC

d_gene: TRBD1
abundance: -
j_gene: TRBJ1-1
v_gene: TRBV11-2
CDR3aa: CASSRPRGQFGPEAFF
CDR3nt: TGTGCCAGCAGCCGCCCCCGGGGACAGTTCGGCCCTGAAGCTTTCTTT

d_gene: TRBD1
abundance: -
j_gene: TRBJ1-6
v_gene: TRBV5-1
CDR3aa: CASSLEQGTYNSPLHF
CDR3nt: TGCGCCAGCAGCTTGGAACAGGGGACCTATAATTCACCCCTCCACTTT

d_gene: TRBD1
abundance: -
j_gene: TRBJ1-2
v_gene: TRBV5-4
CDR3aa: CASSGTANYGYTF
CDR3nt: TGTGCCAGCAGCGGGACAGCTAACTATGGCTACACCTTC

d_gene: TRBD2
abundance: -
j_gene: TRBJ2-1
v_gene: TRBV2
CDR3aa: CASTTAGYNEQFF
CDR3nt: TGTGCCAGCACCACAGCGGGGTACAATGAGCAGTTCTTC

d_gene: TRBD2
abundance: -
j_gene: TRBJ2-3
v_gene: TRBV12-5
CDR3aa: CASGPGLGSADTQYF
CDR3nt: TGTGCTAGTGGACCCGGACTAGGGAGCGCAGATACGCAGTATTTT

d_gene: -
abundance: -
j_gene: TRBJ1-3
v_gene: TRBV11-2
CDR3aa: CASSLTGGTYSGNTIYF
CDR3nt: TGTGCCAGCAGCCTTACAGGAGGGACCTACTCTGGAAACACCATATATTTT

d_gene: -
abundance: -
j_gene: TRBJ1-1
v_gene: TRBV5-5
CDR3aa: CASSPSGGPGNTEAFF
CDR3nt: TGTGCCAGCAGCCCGTCGGGGGGGCCGGGGAACACTGAAGCTTTCTTT

d_gene: -
abundance: -
j_gene: TRBJ1-2
v_gene: TRBV19
CDR3aa: CASSISPRGTDYGYTF
CDR3nt: TGTGCCAGTAGTATAAGCCCGCGGGGTACCGACTATGGCTACACCTTC

d_gene: TRBD1
abundance: -
j_gene: TRBJ2-7
v_gene: TRBV6-1
CDR3aa: CASSEVDREAYEQYF
CDR3nt: TGTGCCAGCAGTGAAGTGGACAGGGAAGCCTACGAGCAGTACTTC

d_gene: -
abundance: -
j_gene: TRBJ1-5
v_gene: TRBV19
CDR3aa: CASKGSGVSNQPQHF
CDR3nt: TGTGCCAGCAAGGGAAGCGGTGTCAGCAATCAGCCCCAGCATTTT

d_gene: -
abundance: -
j_gene: TRBJ2-5
v_gene: TRBV5-1
CDR3aa: CASSRTGPPETQYF
CDR3nt: TGCGCCAGCAGCCGTACAGGTCCCCCAGAGACCCAGTACTTC

d_gene: -
abundance: few
j_gene: TRBJ1-5
v_gene: TRBV30
CDR3aa: CAWSVQVNQPQHF
CDR3nt: TGTGCCTGGAGTGTACAGGTCAATCAGCCCCAGCATTTT

d_gene: -
abundance: -
j_gene: TRBJ1-4
v_gene: TRBV28
CDR3aa: CASTHQGLDEKLFF
CDR3nt: TGTGCCAGCACACATCAGGGGCTGGACGAAAAACTGTTTTTT

d_gene: -
abundance: -
j_gene: TRBJ2-1
v_gene: TRBV11-3
CDR3aa: CASSLGGSSYNEQFF
CDR3nt: TGTGCCAGCAGCTTAGGAGGTAGCTCCTACAATGAGCAGTTCTTC

d_gene: TRBD1
abundance: once
j_gene: TRBJ2-5
v_gene: TRBV15
CDR3aa: CATSGWTGATETQYF
CDR3nt: TGTGCCACCAGCGGGTGGACAGGAGCGACGGAGACCCAGTACTTC

d_gene: -
abundance: few
j_gene: TRBJ1-3
v_gene: TRBV2
CDR3aa: CASSIGTPNSGNTIYF
CDR3nt: TGTGCCAGCAGCATCGGGACACCTAACTCTGGAAACACCATATATTTT

d_gene: TRBD1
abundance: -
j_gene: TRBJ2-2
v_gene: TRBV6-1
CDR3aa: CASSGFPTGTTGELFF
CDR3nt: TGTGCCAGCAGTGGGTTTCCGACAGGGACCACCGGGGAGCTGTTTTTT

d_gene: TRBD1
abundance: -
j_gene: TRBJ2-3
v_gene: TRBV7-2
CDR3aa: CASSLSGQEPDTQYF
CDR3nt: TGTGCCAGCAGCTTATCTGGACAGGAACCAGATACGCAGTATTTT

d_gene: TRBD2
abundance: -
j_gene: TRBJ2-3
v_gene: TRBV6-2/TRBV6-3
CDR3aa: CASSSPLAGGTTDTQYF
CDR3nt: TGTGCCAGCAGTTCACCCCTAGCGGGGGGGACCACAGATACGCAGTATTTT

d_gene: -
abundance: -
j_gene: TRBJ2-1
v_gene: TRBV5-8
CDR3aa: CASIQGSPGNEQFF
CDR3nt: TGTGCCAGCATCCAGGGGTCACCTGGCAATGAGCAGTTCTTC

d_gene: TRBD2
abundance: -
j_gene: TRBJ2-5
v_gene: TRBV30
CDR3aa: CAWSRGSGRFETQYF
CDR3nt: TGTGCCTGGAGTAGGGGTAGCGGGAGATTCGAGACCCAGTACTTC

d_gene: TRBD2
abundance: -
j_gene: TRBJ2-7
v_gene: TRBV27
CDR3aa: CASSTRLAGRYEQYF
CDR3nt: TGTGCCAGCAGTACCAGACTAGCGGGAAGGTACGAGCAGTACTTC

d_gene: -
abundance: once
j_gene: TRBJ2-1
v_gene: TRBV2
CDR3aa: CASRAGVNEQFF
CDR3nt: TGTGCCAGCAGGGCCGGGGTGAATGAGCAGTTCTTC

d_gene: -
abundance: -
j_gene: TRBJ2-5
v_gene: TRBV19
CDR3aa: CASREVGGGQETQYF
CDR3nt: TGTGCCAGTAGGGAAGTGGGAGGGGGCCAAGAGACCCAGTACTTC

d_gene: TRBD2
abundance: -
j_gene: TRBJ2-7
v_gene: TRBV6-1
CDR3aa: CASSEGGVGEQYF
CDR3nt: TGTGCCAGCAGTGAGGGAGGGGTCGGAGAGCAGTACTTC

d_gene: TRBD2
abundance: once
j_gene: TRBJ2-3
v_gene: TRBV4-2
CDR3aa: CASSPLAGALDTQYF
CDR3nt: TGTGCCAGCAGCCCGCTAGCGGGAGCGTTAGATACGCAGTATTTT

d_gene: -
abundance: -
j_gene: TRBJ1-1
v_gene: TRBV20-1
CDR3aa: CSAVMNIEAFF
CDR3nt: TGCAGTGCCGTTATGAACATTGAAGCTTTCTTT

d_gene: -
abundance: -
j_gene: TRBJ2-3
v_gene: TRBV9
CDR3aa: CASSVVGLATDTQYF
CDR3nt: TGTGCCAGCAGCGTAGTTGGGCTAGCCACAGATACGCAGTATTTT

d_gene: TRBD1
abundance: -
j_gene: TRBJ1-6
v_gene: TRBV6-5
CDR3aa: CASSLPGQGNSPLHF
CDR3nt: TGTGCCAGCAGTCTCCCCGGACAGGGCAACTCACCCCTCCACTTT

d_gene: -
abundance: -
j_gene: TRBJ1-2
v_gene: TRBV15
CDR3aa: CATSRERALYGYTF
CDR3nt: TGTGCCACCAGCAGAGAGCGGGCGCTCTATGGCTACACCTTC

d_gene: -
abundance: -
j_gene: TRBJ2-5
v_gene: TRBV4-3
CDR3aa: CASSQDRGGTQYF
CDR3nt: TGCGCCAGCAGCCAAGACCGCGGTGGGACCCAGTACTTC

d_gene: TRBD2
abundance: few
j_gene: TRBJ2-1
v_gene: TRBV9
CDR3aa: CASSVVGGRVDNEQFF
CDR3nt: TGTGCCAGCAGCGTAGTGGGCGGGAGGGTCGACAATGAGCAGTTCTTC

d_gene: -
abundance: once
j_gene: TRBJ1-2
v_gene: TRBV29-1
CDR3aa: CSVEKAPEGYGYTF
CDR3nt: TGCAGCGTTGAAAAGGCTCCGGAGGGCTATGGCTACACCTTC

d_gene: -
abundance: -
j_gene: TRBJ2-2
v_gene: TRBV18
CDR3aa: CASSPETATNTGELFF
CDR3nt: TGTGCCAGCTCACCTGAGACAGCCACGAACACCGGGGAGCTGTTTTTT

d_gene: -
abundance: few
j_gene: TRBJ1-3
v_gene: TRBV5-1
CDR3aa: CASSSTGTGNTIYF
CDR3nt: TGCGCCAGCAGCTCCACAGGGACTGGAAACACCATATATTTT

d_gene: TRBD1
abundance: -
j_gene: TRBJ2-6
v_gene: TRBV7-9
CDR3aa: CASSLWTGDRSGANVLTF
CDR3nt: TGTGCCAGCAGCTTATGGACAGGGGATCGCTCTGGGGCCAACGTCCTGACTTTC

d_gene: -
abundance: -
j_gene: TRBJ1-2
v_gene: TRBV15
CDR3aa: CATSRDLQGIGGYTF
CDR3nt: TGTGCCACCAGCAGAGATCTCCAGGGTATAGGTGGCTACACCTTC

d_gene: -
abundance: -
j_gene: TRBJ1-3
v_gene: TRBV2
CDR3aa: CASSEALTRILGNTIYF
CDR3nt: TGTGCCAGCAGTGAAGCCCTGACAAGGATACTTGGAAACACCATATATTTT

d_gene: -
abundance: -
j_gene: TRBJ2-2
v_gene: TRBV5-4
CDR3aa: CASSLPPVPRGTGELFF
CDR3nt: TGTGCCAGCAGCTTGCCCCCGGTCCCCCGCGGGACCGGGGAGCTGTTTTTT

d_gene: TRBD1
abundance: -
j_gene: TRBJ2-3
v_gene: TRBV27
CDR3aa: CASSLSGQGADTQYF
CDR3nt: TGTGCCAGCAGTTTATCGGGACAGGGAGCCGATACGCAGTATTTT

d_gene: -
abundance: -
j_gene: TRBJ1-2
v_gene: TRBV27
CDR3aa: CASSYNRALNYGYTF
CDR3nt: TGTGCCAGCAGTTACAACAGGGCCTTAAACTATGGCTACACCTTC

d_gene: TRBD1
abundance: -
j_gene: TRBJ2-2
v_gene: TRBV9
CDR3aa: CASRAGTGNTGELFF
CDR3nt: TGTGCCAGCAGGGCCGGGACAGGAAACACCGGGGAGCTGTTTTTT

d_gene: TRBD2
abundance: -
j_gene: TRBJ2-1
v_gene: TRBV6-6
CDR3aa: CASRLAGFYEQFF
CDR3nt: TGTGCCAGCAGACTAGCGGGTTTCTATGAGCAGTTCTTC

d_gene: -
abundance: -
j_gene: TRBJ1-2
v_gene: TRBV18
CDR3aa: CASSVSGTRTNYGYTF
CDR3nt: TGTGCCAGCTCAGTTTCCGGGACACGAACTAACTATGGCTACACCTTC

d_gene: TRBD1
abundance: -
j_gene: TRBJ1-2
v_gene: TRBV27
CDR3aa: CASSLRTGGLYGYTF
CDR3nt: TGTGCCAGCAGTTTGAGGACAGGGGGCCTCTATGGCTACACCTTC

d_gene: -
abundance: once
j_gene: TRBJ2-5
v_gene: TRBV28
CDR3aa: CASSPSLIGRPGIQETQYF
CDR3nt: TGTGCCAGCAGCCCCTCCCTCATTGGACGCCCGGGGATACAAGAGACCCAGTACTTC

d_gene: -
abundance: -
j_gene: TRBJ1-2
v_gene: TRBV30
CDR3aa: CAWSVGGARAFYGYTF
CDR3nt: TGTGCCTGGAGTGTTGGGGGGGCACGGGCTTTCTATGGCTACACCTTC

d_gene: TRBD1
abundance: -
j_gene: TRBJ1-5
v_gene: TRBV28
CDR3aa: CASRNPGTGSQPQHF
CDR3nt: TGTGCCAGCAGAAACCCCGGGACAGGGAGCCAGCCCCAGCATTTT

d_gene: -
abundance: -
j_gene: TRBJ2-6
v_gene: TRBV5-3
CDR3aa: CARSSRGTSGANVLTF
CDR3nt: TGTGCCAGAAGCTCAAGGGGGACCTCTGGGGCCAACGTCCTGACTTTC